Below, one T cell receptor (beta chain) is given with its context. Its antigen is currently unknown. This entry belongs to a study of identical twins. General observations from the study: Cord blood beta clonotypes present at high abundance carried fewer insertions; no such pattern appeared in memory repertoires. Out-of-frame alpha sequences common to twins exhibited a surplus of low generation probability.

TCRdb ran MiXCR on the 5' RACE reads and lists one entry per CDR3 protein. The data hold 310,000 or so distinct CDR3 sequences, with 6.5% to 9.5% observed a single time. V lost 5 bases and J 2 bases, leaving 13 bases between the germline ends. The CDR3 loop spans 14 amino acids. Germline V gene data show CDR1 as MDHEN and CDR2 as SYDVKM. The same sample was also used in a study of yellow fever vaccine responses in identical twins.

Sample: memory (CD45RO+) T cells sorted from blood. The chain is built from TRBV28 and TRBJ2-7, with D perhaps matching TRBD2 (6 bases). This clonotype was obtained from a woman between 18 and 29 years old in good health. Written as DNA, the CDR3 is TGTGCCAGCAGTACTCCGGGACTCCCCTACGAGCAGTACTTC. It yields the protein CASSTPGLPYEQYF.